One sample yielded the 4 T cell receptor beta chains listed below, sequenced in a study of cytomegalovirus exposure and HLA in healthy donors. Clones were read by immunoSEQ multiplex PCR, and TCRdb kept only the in-frame ones, dropping some. Of 300,000 to 400,000 clones in the sample, 75% to 90% were seen once. The sample taken for sequencing was PBMCs. These receptors all stem from a woman aged 18 to 35 in good health and CMV-seronegative.

V usage is TRBV5-6 and J usage is TRBJ2-1, with D perhaps TRBD2 (6 bases). The CDR3 totals 14 residues. Germline CDR1 SGHDT, CDR2 YYEEEE. V was shortened by 6 bases and J by 7 bases, with 17 bases between the two germline ends. The CDR3 sequence: CASTHRGRHNEQFF. CDR3 bases: TGTGCCAGCACCCATCGTGGGAGGCATAATGAGCAGTTCTTC.

The rearrangement uses TRBV5-6 and TRBJ1-1; D not certain. Germline V gene lookup returns CDR1 SGHDT and CDR2 YYEEEE. The CDR3 runs 14 residues. V lost 0 bases and J 11 bases, leaving 17 bases between the germline ends. This CDR3 is CASSLAPGSVWAFF. CDR3 nucleotides: TGTGCCAGCAGCTTGGCCCCGGGGTCTGTTTGGGCTTTCTTT. Combining the CDR3 with reference TRBV5-6 and TRBJ1-1 gives the whole variable domain DAGVTQSPTHLIKTRGQQVTLRCSPKSGHDTVSWYQQALGQGPQFIFQYYEEEERQRGNFPDRFSGHQFPNYSSELNVNALLLGDSALYLCASSLAPGSVWAFFGQGTRLTVV.

The genes are TRBV6-6 and TRBJ1-3; the match to TRBD1 covers 7 bases. Germline V gene data show CDR1 as MNHNY and CDR2 as SVGAGI (reference sequence). Trimming cost V 5 bases and J 6 bases; bases outside gene matches: 10. CDR3 length equals 15 residues. CDR3 region: CASSTIRDSKNTIYF. The CDR3 DNA is TGTGCCAGCAGTACTATCCGGGACAGCAAAAACACCATATATTTT.

The chain links TRBV30 to TRBJ2-2, with D hard to call. Trimming left V 0 bases short and J 2 bases short, with 7 bases between. Germline values: CDR1 GTSNPN, CDR2 SVGIG (reference sequence). The CDR3 sequence is 14 residues long. CDR3 region: CAWSVKLNTGELFF. In DNA, the CDR3 is TGTGCCTGGAGTGTAAAACTAAACACCGGGGAGCTGTTTTTT.